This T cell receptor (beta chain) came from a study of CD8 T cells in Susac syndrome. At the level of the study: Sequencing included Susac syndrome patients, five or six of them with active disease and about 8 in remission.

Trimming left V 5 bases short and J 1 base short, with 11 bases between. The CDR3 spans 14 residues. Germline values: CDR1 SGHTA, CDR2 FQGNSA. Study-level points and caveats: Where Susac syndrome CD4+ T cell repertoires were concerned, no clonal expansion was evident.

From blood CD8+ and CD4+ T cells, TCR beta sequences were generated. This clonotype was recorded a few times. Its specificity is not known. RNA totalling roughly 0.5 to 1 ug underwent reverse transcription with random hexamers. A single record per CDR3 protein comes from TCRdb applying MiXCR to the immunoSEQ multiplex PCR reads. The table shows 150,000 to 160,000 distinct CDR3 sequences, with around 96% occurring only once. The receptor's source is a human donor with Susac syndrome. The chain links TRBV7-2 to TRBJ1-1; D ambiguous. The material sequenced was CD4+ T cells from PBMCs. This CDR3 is CASSRGRENTEAFF. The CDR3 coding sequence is TGTGCCAGCAGCCGTGGTAGGGAGAACACTGAAGCTTTCTTT.